These 28 T cell receptor beta chains came from one sample sequenced in a study of shared clonotypes between healthy human individuals. Data came from immunoSEQ multiplex PCR; TCRdb stores just in-frame clones and leaves some out. The data hold about 2.4 million clones, with 90% to 95% observed a single time. Sequencing was done on a sample of naive CD4+ T cells from PBMCs. Subset: CD45RA+ positively selected. The origin of the receptors is a man between 18 and 35 years old in good health. Some clones in this sample may be carry-over from other donors' samples.

The count of this clone is one. This sample also contains other DNA sequences that code for the same CDR3. The chain has TRBV5-8 and TRBJ2-7; D is unclear. Germline loops: CDR1 SGHTS, CDR2 YDEGEE. Trimming shortened V by 0 bases and J by 4 bases, and 5 bases separated the two germline ends. CDR3 size: 12 residues. The CDR3 here is CASSLVRYEQYF. The DNA of the CDR3 is TGTGCCAGCAGCTTGGTCAGATACGAGCAGTACTTC.

The chain uses TRBV28 and TRBJ1-5, with D unresolved. This CDR3 spans 12 amino acids. Trimming pared 3 bases from V and 9 bases from J, leaving 9 bases between. Germline V gives CDR1 MDHEN, CDR2 SYDVKM. The CDR3 spells CASSFLPGPQHF. The CDR3, as DNA: TGTGCCAGCAGTTTTCTGCCGGGGCCCCAGCATTTT.

The genes are TRBV28 and TRBJ2-7; D is undetermined. V shed 5 bases and J shed 3 bases, with 14 bases lying between them. The germline gives CDR1 MDHEN, CDR2 SYDVKM. The CDR3 extends over 14 amino acids. The CDR3 here is CASSPSHGLYEQYF. CDR3 DNA sequence: TGTGCCAGCAGTCCCTCACACGGGCTCTACGAGCAGTACTTC.

This clone was observed a handful of times. The gene calls are TRBV19 and TRBJ1-5, with D tentatively TRBD1 (6 bases). V was trimmed by 3 bases and J by 5 bases, leaving 14 bases between them. In germline, CDR1 is LNHDA, CDR2 SQIVND (reference sequence). CDR3 size: 15 residues. In DNA form, the CDR3 reads TGTGCCAGTAGTATGGGCAGGGGCCGTCATCAGCCCCAGCATTTT. Protein product: CASSMGRGRHQPQHF.

A remark on this clone: At the DNA level, this CDR3 is encoded by other sequences in the same sample as well. The chain is built from TRBV28 and TRBJ1-1; tentatively, D is TRBD1 (5 bases). This CDR3 has 15 residues. The germline CDR1 and CDR2 sequences are MDHEN and SYDVKM. The germline V and J ends were trimmed by 3 bases and 2 bases, with 13 bases remaining between them. Here the CDR3 reads CASSLSPGGNTEAFF. CDR3 in DNA: TGTGCCAGCAGTTTGTCACCGGGGGGTAACACTGAAGCTTTCTTT.

The rearrangement joins TRBV12-5 to TRBJ1-4, with 10 bases that match TRBD1. The CDR3 totals 18 residues. The V and J ends lost 0 bases and 1 base, in that order; junction bases with no gene match: 5. The germline V gene has CDR1 LGHNT and CDR2 FRNRAP. CDR3 in DNA: TGTGCTAGTGGTTTGGTACGTCGGGACAGGGGAACTAATGAAAAACTGTTTTTT. Its protein product is CASGLVRRDRGTNEKLFF.

The gene calls are TRBV5-1 and TRBJ2-5; D ambiguous. With 0 bases removed from V and 0 bases from J, the gap between germline ends came to 15 bases. The germline V gene has CDR1 SGHRS and CDR2 YFSETQ. The CDR3 spans 17 residues. CDR3 in DNA: TGCGCCAGCAGCTTGGCCGGTCGAGAAGCAGACCAAGAGACCCAGTACTTC. Its translation is CASSLAGREADQETQYF.

This clone has just one count. J is TRBJ2-3 and V is TRBV6-7; 8 bases fit TRBD2. TRBV6-7 is labeled an ORF, and its function is uncertain. There are 15 residues in the CDR3. V lost 8 bases, J lost 3 bases, and 10 bases stayed unmatched. The chain's CDR3 is CASDTAGVGTDTQYF. DNA for the CDR3: TGTGCCAGCGATACAGCGGGAGTGGGTACAGATACGCAGTATTTT.

The V call is TRBV7-9, the J call TRBJ1-2; D gene ambiguous. Per the germline V gene, CDR1 is SEHNR and CDR2 is FQNEAQ (reference sequence). The CDR3 spans 12 residues. V dropped 3 bases and J dropped 10 bases, with 12 bases sitting between them. The CDR3 nucleotides read TGTGCCAGCAGCTTTGGTCCGGGTGACTACACCTTC. Translated: CASSFGPGDYTF.

The rearrangement links TRBV19 to TRBJ2-1; 9 positions match TRBD1. CDR3 length: 18 residues. CDR1 LNHDA and CDR2 SQIVND come from the germline V gene (reference sequence). The trim removed 4 bases at V and 2 bases at J, leaving 12 bases unmatched. CDR3 coding DNA: TGTGCCAGTAGTACCCGAGCCGGTACAGGGGGCCCCTACAATGAGCAGTTCTTC. This codes for CASSTRAGTGGPYNEQFF.

The CDR3 DNA follows: TGTGCCAGCAGTTTAACGGACAGTGGGGTATTGTCTGAAGCTTTCTTT. It specifies CASSLTDSGVLSEAFF. The V call is TRBV28, the J call TRBJ1-1; perhaps TRBD1 as D (6 bases). CDR3 size: 16 residues. V lost 2 bases, J lost 6 bases, and 19 bases lay in between. Germline V gene data show CDR1 as MDHEN and CDR2 as SYDVKM.

Notes on this clone: In the same sample, other DNA sequences code for this CDR3. The chain combines TRBV2 with TRBJ2-1; D unresolved. The CDR3 is made up of 11 amino acids. Germline loops: CDR1 SNHLY, CDR2 FYNNEI. Trimming shortened V by 6 bases and J by 6 bases, and 6 bases separated the two germline ends. The CDR3 loop is CASRPGNEQFF. CDR3 in DNA: TGTGCCAGCAGGCCCGGCAATGAGCAGTTCTTC.

Turning to this clone: The identical CDR3 is also encoded by other nucleotide sequences in the sample. This sequence joins TRBV7-3 and TRBJ2-7; 7 bases line up with TRBD2. CDR3 length equals 13 residues. The J segment lost 3 bases and the V segment lost 1 base, leaving 0 bases of the junction unmatched. Germline V gives CDR1 SGHTA, CDR2 FQGTGA. The CDR3 nucleotides are TGTGCCAGCAGCTTAAGGGAGGGCTACGAGCAGTACTTC. Its protein product is CASSLREGYEQYF.

V and J are TRBV6-5 and TRBJ2-7, with D hard to call. In germline, CDR1 is MNHEY, CDR2 SVGAGI. The length of the CDR3 is 15 residues. Trimming shortened V by 0 bases and J by 3 bases, and 12 bases separated the two germline ends. In nucleotides, the CDR3 is TGTGCCAGCAGTTACTCAGGGCTACCGAACTACGAGCAGTACTTC. It translates to CASSYSGLPNYEQYF.

The chain has TRBV6-4 and TRBJ1-1, with D perhaps TRBD1 (5 bases). The CDR3 runs 15 residues. Per germline, CDR1 MRHNA and CDR2 SNTAGT. V lost 7 bases to trimming and J lost 1 base, with 16 bases between them. The CDR3 reads CASTPRADRNTEAFF. For the CDR3, the DNA is TGTGCCAGCACCCCCCGGGCAGACAGGAACACTGAAGCTTTCTTT.

The chain recombines TRBV12-5 with TRBJ2-1; perhaps TRBD2 as D (6 bases). The germline V gene has CDR1 LGHNT and CDR2 FRNRAP. The CDR3 is 15 residues long. V gave up 6 bases and J gave up 8 bases, with 20 bases separating them. The CDR3 DNA follows: TGTGCTAGTGGCCTTGGACTACCCAGAATGGATGAGCAGTTCTTC. Its translation: CASGLGLPRMDEQFF.

This chain links TRBV28 with TRBJ1-1; no clear D. Trimming cost V 5 bases and J 10 bases, with 11 bases left between them. This CDR3 contains 11 residues. CDR1 and CDR2 (germline): MDHEN, SYDVKM. The CDR3 sequence: CASSHLRGAFF. CDR3 nucleotide sequence: TGTGCCAGCAGTCATCTCCGGGGAGCTTTCTTT.

Comment on this clone: Other DNA sequences within the sample encode an identical CDR3. This chain uses TRBV18 with TRBJ2-3; D is unclear. This CDR3 has 14 residues. The germline V gene has CDR1 KGHSH and CDR2 LQKENI. V was cut by 2 bases and J by 0 bases, with 6 bases left in between. CDR3 nucleotides: TGTGCCAGCTCACCAGTCGGGAGCACAGATACGCAGTATTTT. Its protein is CASSPVGSTDTQYF.

The chain has TRBV15 and TRBJ2-5, with unresolved D. V was pared by 4 bases and J by 0 bases, with 12 bases between. The CDR3 totals 15 residues. CDR1 LNHNV and CDR2 YYDKDF come from the germline V gene (reference sequence). The DNA of the CDR3 is TGTGCCACCAGCACTGACTTTCTTTACCAAGAGACCCAGTACTTC. As protein: CATSTDFLYQETQYF.

The rearrangement uses TRBV5-1 and TRBJ1-2; D gene ambiguous. V lost 0 bases to trimming and J lost 4 bases, with 10 bases between them. This CDR3 region has 14 residues. Germline V gives CDR1 SGHRS, CDR2 YFSETQ. CDR3 nucleotide sequence: TGCGCCAGCAGCTTGGCCGTGGAGGGCTATGGCTACACCTTC. It is translated as CASSLAVEGYGYTF.

The rearrangement uses TRBV19 and TRBJ2-2; no clear D. The CDR3 sequence is 16 residues long. Germline V gene lookup returns CDR1 LNHDA and CDR2 SQIVND (reference sequence). V was shortened by 2 bases and J by 2 bases, with 12 bases between the two germline ends. The CDR3: CASSIWSPENTGELFF. In nucleotides, the CDR3 is TGTGCCAGTAGTATATGGTCTCCAGAAAACACCGGGGAGCTGTTTTTT.

The CDR3 loop is CASNGAKSGANVLTF. CDR3 nucleotides: TGTGCCAGCAATGGTGCAAAATCTGGGGCCAACGTCCTGACTTTC. The rearrangement links TRBV6-5 to TRBJ2-6; D is undetermined. Trimming took off 7 bases at V and 1 base at J, with 11 bases between the two ends. Germline loops: CDR1 MNHEY, CDR2 SVGAGI. This CDR3 spans 15 amino acids.

This chain uses TRBV15 with TRBJ1-2; TRBD1 might be the D (6 bases). CDR3 length equals 16 residues. Germline CDR1 and CDR2: LNHNV and YYDKDF (reference sequence). The V end lost 3 bases, the J end lost 5 bases, and 19 bases lay between the germline ends. CDR3 sequence (DNA): TGTGCCACCAGCAGGGAATTGACAGGCCGCGGGTATGGCTACACCTTC. Its translation: CATSRELTGRGYGYTF. Full variable domain (missing parts from reference TRBV15 and TRBJ1-2): DAMVIQNPRYQVTQFGKPVTLSCSQTLNHNVMYWYQQKSSQAPKLLFHYYDKDFNNEADTPDNFQSRRPNTSFCFLDIRSPGLGDTAMYLCATSRELTGRGYGYTFGSGTRLTVV.

The rearrangement links TRBV2 to TRBJ1-2; 9 bases match TRBD1. V shed 7 bases and J 5 bases; nucleotides not matched to a gene: 11. CDR3 length: 15 residues. Germline lookup yields CDR1 SNHLY and CDR2 FYNNEI. CDR3 protein: CASIIETGGYYGYTF. CDR3 nucleotide sequence: TGTGCCAGCATCATCGAAACAGGGGGCTATTATGGCTACACCTTC.

V and J are TRBV28 and TRBJ2-7; unclear D gene. Germline V gives CDR1 MDHEN, CDR2 SYDVKM. The CDR3 totals 17 residues. Trimming left V 4 bases short and J 6 bases short, with 25 bases between. For the CDR3, the DNA is TGTGCCAGCAGTTCCTCAAATGCAGCACCCCTACCTGGCGAGCAGTACTTC. Amino acids: CASSSSNAAPLPGEQYF.

This clone was seen a single time. The CDR3 is CASSQELGVKTQYF. The CDR3 DNA reads TGTGCCAGCAGCCAAGAATTAGGGGTAAAGACCCAGTACTTC. V gene TRBV14 combines with J gene TRBJ2-5; D might be TRBD1 (5 bases). The CDR3 consists of 14 residues. Per germline, CDR1 SGHDN and CDR2 FVKESK. Trimming took off 0 bases at V and 6 bases at J, with 11 bases between the two ends. The full variable domain, rest sourced from reference TRBV14 and TRBJ2-5, is EAGVTQFPSHSVIEKGQTVTLRCDPISGHDNLYWYRRVMGKEIKFLLHFVKESKQDESGMPNNRFLAERTGGTYSTLKVQPAELEDSGVYFCASSQELGVKTQYFGPGTRLLVL.

The CDR3 region is CASSLGSGPWGIREQYF. CDR3 DNA sequence: TGTGCCAGCAGCTTAGGTTCAGGCCCGTGGGGGATCCGCGAGCAGTACTTC. The chain has TRBV7-6 and TRBJ2-7; tentatively, D is TRBD1 or TRBD2 (5 bases each). The germline V and J ends were trimmed by 1 base and 6 bases, with 22 bases remaining between them. From germline, CDR1 is SGHVS and CDR2 FNYEAQ. The CDR3 spans 17 residues.

Comment on this clone: Other DNA sequences in this specimen translate into the identical CDR3. The V and J genes are TRBV9 and TRBJ2-5, with 8 bases fitting TRBD2. Germline CDR1 is SGDLS and CDR2 is YYNGEE. V lost 0 bases and J lost 4; bases outside the gene matches: 5. The CDR3 runs to 15 residues. The CDR3 nucleotides are TGTGCCAGCAGCGTAGCTTCCGGGAGGGGAGAGACCCAGTACTTC. It yields the protein CASSVASGRGETQYF. The whole variable domain, filled in from reference TRBV9 and TRBJ2-5, reads DSGVTQTPKHLITATGQRVTLRCSPRSGDLSVYWYQQSLDQGLQFLIQYYNGEERAKGNILERFSAQQFPDLHSELNLSSLELGDSALYFCASSVASGRGETQYFGPGTRLLVL.